The 20 T cell receptor beta chains below all came from one sample that was sequenced in a study of shared clonotypes between healthy human individuals. Profiling relied on immunoSEQ multiplex PCR, and the TCRdb table lists in-frame clones only, not all of them. The sample includes about 2.4 million clones, 93% of them seen just once. The sequenced sample was naive CD4+ T cells from PBMCs. Subset: CD45RA+ positively selected. These receptors were collected from a man between 18 and 35 years old in good health. Some clones in this sample may be carry-over from other donors' samples.

With respect to this clone: The sample holds other DNA sequences that translate to the same CDR3. This chain uses TRBV18 with TRBJ1-5, with TRBD1 identical over 7 bases. Germline CDR1 and CDR2: KGHSH and LQKENI. This CDR3 has 14 amino acids. Trimming removed 6 bases from V and 2 bases from J; junction bases left unmatched: 4. CDR3 bases: TGTGCCAGCTCCCAAGGACAGGGCAATCAGCCCCAGCATTTT. Its protein product is CASSQGQGNQPQHF.

This chain joins TRBV5-4 and TRBJ2-1; D tentatively fits TRBD1 or TRBD2 (6 bases each). The CDR3 totals 13 residues. V was clipped by 4 bases and J by 7 bases, with 12 bases between them. CDR1 SGHNT and CDR2 YYREEE come from the germline V gene (reference sequence). The CDR3 region has the DNA TGTGCCAGCAGCGAGGGGGGCTGGAATGAGCAGTTCTTC. Protein: CASSEGGWNEQFF.

CDR3 DNA: TGCGCCAGCAGCTCGACCCGAGCGGGAGGGGGGTACGAGCAGTACTTC. Amino acid sequence: CASSSTRAGGGYEQYF. The gene calls are TRBV5-1 and TRBJ2-7; 10 bases agree with TRBD2. Germline CDR1 is SGHRS and CDR2 is YFSETQ. CDR3 length: 16 amino acids. After removal of 3 bases from V and 4 bases from J, the junction contained 10 bases not matched to a gene.

The genes are TRBV7-6 and TRBJ2-6; D ambiguous. Germline V lookup: CDR1 SGHVS, CDR2 FNYEAQ. Trimming stripped 1 base from V and 4 bases from J, with 17 bases between. The CDR3 totals 18 residues. CDR3 nucleotide sequence: TGTGCCAGCAGCTTAGGTCCCAAAGCTCGGCTCGGGGCCAACGTCCTGACTTTC. This encodes CASSLGPKARLGANVLTF.

V usage is TRBV27 and J usage is TRBJ2-1, with D tentatively TRBD2 (5 bases). V dropped 0 bases and J dropped 8 bases, with 17 bases sitting between them. Germline loops: CDR1 MNHEY, CDR2 SMNVEV (reference sequence). The CDR3 has 16 amino acids. The DNA of the CDR3 is TGTGCCAGCAGTTTATCCCCCCTACTAGTCTCCCATGAGCAGTTCTTC. It translates to CASSLSPLLVSHEQFF.

V usage is TRBV11-2 and J usage is TRBJ2-7, with no clear D. The CDR3 loop spans 13 amino acids. The ends were cut back, 5 bases at V and 0 bases at J, with 8 bases in the middle. Germline V lookup: CDR1 SGHAT, CDR2 FQNNGV. The CDR3 here is CASSPIRSYEQYF. The CDR3 nucleotides are TGTGCCAGCAGCCCGATCCGCTCCTACGAGCAGTACTTC.

The chain combines TRBV9 with TRBJ2-7, with 7 positions matching TRBD1. The CDR3 extends over 15 amino acids. The germline gives CDR1 SGDLS, CDR2 YYNGEE. Unmatched junction bases numbered 12, after V lost 4 bases and J lost 5 bases. CDR3 residues: CASSSLAAGGNEQYF. The CDR3 coding sequence is TGTGCCAGCAGCTCCCTGGCGGCAGGGGGAAACGAGCAGTACTTC. Supplemented by reference TRBV9 and TRBJ2-7, the full variable domain reads DSGVTQTPKHLITATGQRVTLRCSPRSGDLSVYWYQQSLDQGLQFLIQYYNGEERAKGNILERFSAQQFPDLHSELNLSSLELGDSALYFCASSSLAAGGNEQYFGPGTRLTVT.

The chain links TRBV7-6 to TRBJ2-3, with D maybe TRBD1 (6 bases). The CDR3 extends over 13 amino acids. V lost 4 bases to trimming and J lost 4 bases, with 9 bases between them. Germline V gives CDR1 SGHVS, CDR2 FNYEAQ. CDR3: CASSSRQADTQYF. For the CDR3, the DNA is TGTGCCAGCAGCTCAAGACAGGCAGATACGCAGTATTTT. Using reference TRBV7-6 and TRBJ2-3 for the parts outside the CDR3, the full variable domain is GAGVSQSPRYKVTKRGQDVALRCDPISGHVSLYWYRQALGQGPEFLTYFNYEAQQDKSGLPNDRFSAERPEGSISTLTIQRTEQRDSAMYRCASSSRQADTQYFGPGTRLTVL.

The rearrangement uses TRBV12-1 and TRBJ2-7; whether TRBD2, the table's D call, matches the DNA was not checked. TRBV12-1 is flagged as a pseudogene. The CDR3 spans 18 residues. The CDR3 DNA is TGTGCCAGCAGCTTTGCACTAGCGGGAGGCGGATACTCCTACGAGCAGTACTTC. Translating it yields CASSFALAGGGYSYEQYF.

This chain connects TRBV6-6 to TRBJ1-2; D is ambiguous. Per the germline V gene, CDR1 is MNHNY and CDR2 is SVGAGI (reference sequence). The CDR3 consists of 13 residues. The V and J ends lost 5 bases and 3 bases respectively, with 10 bases between them. The CDR3 DNA sequence: TGTGCCAGCAGTGCAGAGTTTGACTATGGCTACACCTTC. The encoded protein is CASSAEFDYGYTF.

V usage is TRBV6-5 and J usage is TRBJ1-1, with D tentatively TRBD1 (5 bases). The ends were cut back, 6 bases at V and 7 bases at J, with 21 bases in the middle. This CDR3 region has 15 residues. In germline, CDR1 is MNHEY, CDR2 SVGAGI. The chain's CDR3 is CASRPPGGKNGEAFF. The DNA for the CDR3 is TGTGCCAGCAGGCCCCCCGGGGGAAAAAATGGTGAAGCTTTCTTT.

This clone was seen a single time. The chain is built from TRBV28 and TRBJ2-2; possible D gene TRBD1, 6 bases. Germline CDR1 and CDR2: MDHEN and SYDVKM. V lost 7 bases to trimming and J lost 6 bases, with 18 bases between them. CDR3 length: 15 amino acids. CDR3 bases: TGTGCCAGCATCAATTTTGGGGGCGAAGCCGGGGAGCTGTTTTTT. Its protein is CASINFGGEAGELFF. Combining the CDR3 with reference TRBV28 and TRBJ2-2 gives the whole variable domain DVKVTQSSRYLVKRTGEKVFLECVQDMDHENMFWYRQDPGLGLRLIYFSYDVKMKEKGDIPEGYSVSREKKERFSLILESASTNQTSMYLCASINFGGEAGELFFGEGSRLTVL.

This clone was picked up one time. This chain joins TRBV14 and TRBJ2-1; 8 bases match TRBD2. Germline lookup yields CDR1 SGHDN and CDR2 FVKESK. Germline trimming cut 4 bases from V and 3 bases from J; bases unmatched to any gene: 5. The CDR3 extends over 15 amino acids. The CDR3 loop is CASSPGAGGYNEQFF. The CDR3 DNA follows: TGTGCCAGCAGCCCGGGGGCGGGGGGCTACAATGAGCAGTTCTTC.

The rearrangement uses TRBV6-1 and TRBJ1-1; D unresolved. Germline lookup yields CDR1 MNHNS and CDR2 SASEGT. The length of the CDR3 is 14 residues. The ends were cut back, 8 bases at V and 3 bases at J, with 16 bases in the middle. This CDR3 reads CASYERMADTEAFF. The CDR3 DNA sequence: TGTGCCAGCTATGAACGGATGGCTGACACTGAAGCTTTCTTT.

This clone appeared a single time. The chain joins TRBV6-1 to TRBJ1-4; D ambiguous. This CDR3 contains 13 residues. The V gene lost 0 bases and the J gene lost 10 bases, with 9 bases spanning the gap. Germline assignment: CDR1 MNHNS and CDR2 SASEGT. CDR3 in amino acids: CASSEALSGKLFF. The CDR3, as DNA: TGTGCCAGCAGTGAAGCGCTCTCTGGAAAACTGTTTTTT.

This chain joins TRBV5-4 and TRBJ2-2; 10 bases align to TRBD2. V dropped 3 bases and J dropped 3; count of bases not matched to a gene: 5. CDR1 and CDR2 from the germline V gene are SGHNT and YYREEE (reference sequence). This CDR3 contains 16 residues. In nucleotides, the CDR3 is TGTGCCAGCAGCTGGGGGCTAGCGGGAGACACCGGGGAGCTGTTTTTT. As protein: CASSWGLAGDTGELFF.

This chain joins TRBV11-2 and TRBJ2-2; 8 positions agree with TRBD1. Germline V gives CDR1 SGHAT, CDR2 FQNNGV. The CDR3 sequence is 16 residues long. Trimming took 6 bases from V and 1 from J; bases not matched to a gene: 7. CDR3 protein: CASRFTGTGNTGELFF. Written as DNA, the CDR3 is TGTGCCAGCAGGTTTACCGGGACAGGGAACACCGGGGAGCTGTTTTTT. The full variable domain, in which reference TRBV11-2 and TRBJ2-2 provide the parts outside the CDR3, is EAGVAQSPRYKIIEKRQSVAFWCNPISGHATLYWYQQILGQGPKLLIQFQNNGVVDDSQLPKDRFSAERLKGVDSTLKIQPAKLEDSAVYLCASRFTGTGNTGELFFGEGSRLTVL.

The chain combines TRBV7-9 with TRBJ1-6; TRBD1 agrees at 8 bases. The germline gives CDR1 SEHNR, CDR2 FQNEAQ (reference sequence). After removal of 5 bases from V and 7 bases from J, the junction contained 7 bases not matched to a gene. The CDR3 runs to 15 residues. The CDR3 region has the DNA TGTGCCAGCAGCACCTGGACAGGGAGGAATTCACCCCTCCACTTT. This translates into CASSTWTGRNSPLHF.

The J gene is TRBJ2-3, the V gene TRBV28; D might be TRBD1 (6 bases). This CDR3 is built from 18 residues. The V end was cut by 4 bases, the J end by 2 bases, with 22 bases between. In germline, CDR1 is MDHEN, CDR2 SYDVKM. This chain's CDR3 is CASSSPAGAQNPTDTQYF. CDR3 DNA sequence: TGTGCCAGCAGTTCCCCGGCAGGGGCTCAAAACCCCACAGATACGCAGTATTTT.

The J gene is TRBJ2-5, the V gene TRBV30; D possibly corresponds to TRBD2 (7 bases). Per the germline V gene, CDR1 is GTSNPN and CDR2 is SVGIG (reference sequence). With 2 bases removed from V and 9 bases from J, the gap between germline ends came to 16 bases. The CDR3 is 13 amino acids. CDR3 sequence: CAWSWGPGGAQYF. In DNA form, the CDR3 reads TGTGCCTGGAGTTGGGGGCCTGGGGGGGCCCAGTACTTC.